This section outlines one T cell receptor (beta chain) sequence together with its context. The sample originates from a study of T cell responses to AZD1222 COVID-19 vaccine. Study at large: Second doses at about 4 or about 12 weeks were pooled.

The CDR3 is 15 amino acids. CDR1 and CDR2 from the germline V gene are ENHRY and SYGVKD. Trimming cost V 10 bases and J 8 bases, with 24 bases left between them. Data came from immunoSEQ multiplex PCR; TCRdb stores just in-frame clones and leaves some out. The table includes almost 65,000 clones, 84% detected once. J is TRBJ2-1 and V is TRBV10-3; maybe TRBD1 (6 bases). The source is an adult in good health. The sequenced sample was peripheral blood, obtained on day 0 of AZD1222 vaccination. The CDR3 sequence is CASATRDTKWDEQFF. The CDR3 region has the DNA TGTGCCAGCGCAACTAGGGACACCAAGTGGGATGAGCAGTTCTTC.